This is a list of T cell receptor beta chains from one sample in a study of shared T cell receptors in the human thymus. The assay was immunoSEQ multiplex PCR, and TCRdb's table has in-frame clones only and misses some. The table shows about 380,000 clones, with 95% occurring only once. Specimen: thymocytes. These receptors were taken from a human donor. The CDR3 runs from the conserved cysteine through the conserved F or W. The order of the fields is D gene, J gene, V gene, clone size, CDR3 DNA, CDR3 protein. D genes are given only for firm matches. Not every row has a clone size; where given, it reads once, few, many or a size class.

. | TRBJ2-3 | TRBV5-1 | . | TGCGCCAGCAGTTTAGATCGGGGTACGCAGTATTTT | CASSLDRGTQYF
. | TRBJ1-1 | TRBV15 | . | TGTGCCACCAGCAGAGACGGGGGGCGCGACACTGAAGCTTTCTTT | CATSRDGGRDTEAFF
. | TRBJ2-3 | TRBV5-1 | few | TGCGCCAGCAATCCGGGACCCTTTTTCAGAGCACTGCAGTATTTT | CASNPGPFFRALQYF
TRBD1 | TRBJ2-5 | TRBV27 | . | TGTGCCAGCAGTAACCCCGGCAGGGGGCACCAAGAGACCCAGTACTTC | CASSNPGRGHQETQYF
TRBD2 | TRBJ2-3 | TRBV27 | . | TGTGCCAGCAGTTTATTAATACTAGCGGGAGGTTCCACGACTCTGAACACAGATACGCAGTATTTT | CASSLLILAGGSTTLNTDTQYF
. | TRBJ1-1 | TRBV5-1 | . | TGCGCCAGCAGCCGTAGCACAGGGTCGGACACTGAAGCTTTCTTT | CASSRSTGSDTEAFF
. | TRBJ1-6 | TRBV27 | . | TGTGCCAGCAGACCAACAGGACGTTATTCACCCCTCCACTTT | CASRPTGRYSPLHF
TRBD1 | TRBJ1-2 | TRBV6-5 | . | TGTGCCAGCAAACCGGACAGGGGCTATGGCTACACCTTC | CASKPDRGYGYTF
. | TRBJ2-3 | TRBV6-1 | once | TGTGCCAGCAGTGATAGGGATAAGAGGACAGATACGCAGTATTTT | CASSDRDKRTDTQYF
. | TRBJ1-4 | TRBV4-1 | . | TGCGCCAGCTCCGCGGGGGCGGGTCTTGAAAAACTGTTTTTT | CASSAGAGLEKLFF
. | TRBJ1-2 | TRBV6-4 | . | TGTGCCAGCAGTGACTCACGAGGCTACACCTTC | CASSDSRGYTF
TRBD2 | TRBJ2-1 | TRBV30 | . | TGTGCTCAGCGGGAGAGGGGGAATGAGCAGTTCTTC | CAQRERGNEQFF
. | TRBJ1-4 | TRBV10-1 | . | TGCGCCAGCAGGGGGGACGGGGATGAAAAACTGTTTTTT | CASRGDGDEKLFF
. | TRBJ2-3 | TRBV27 | . | TGTGCCAGCAGTTCCCCACGGACTCCGTCTAGCACAGATACGCAGTATTTT | CASSSPRTPSSTDTQYF
TRBD2 | TRBJ2-7 | TRBV6-5 | . | TGTGCCAGCACTCCGACTAGCGGACACACCTACGAGCAGTACTTC | CASTPTSGHTYEQYF
TRBD2 | TRBJ2-1 | TRBV19 | . | TGTGCCAGTAGTATAGAAAGTTCTAGCGGGAGGGTGGATTATGAGCAGTTCTTC | CASSIESSSGRVDYEQFF
. | TRBJ1-2 | TRBV6-6 | . | TGTGCCAGCAGCCCCTCGGGACGGAACTATGGCTACACCTTC | CASSPSGRNYGYTF
. | TRBJ1-1 | TRBV28 | . | TGTGCCAGCAGTTTAAGAGGGCGGGGCACTGAAGCTTTCTTT | CASSLRGRGTEAFF
. | TRBJ2-2 | TRBV27 | once | TGTGCCAGCAGTCCCCCGAACACCGGGGAGCTGCTTTTT | CASSPPNTGELLF
TRBD1 | TRBJ2-6 | TRBV4-3 | once | TGCGCCACAGGTCGAAGGGACAGGGGATCCTCTGGGGCCAACGTCCTGACTTTC | CATGRRDRGSSGANVLTF
TRBD2 | TRBJ2-3 | TRBV11-3 | . | TGTGCCAGCAGCCCTGTTGCGGGAGCGGGAGATACGCAGTATTTT | CASSPVAGAGDTQYF
. | TRBJ2-3 | TRBV28 | once | TGTGCCAGCAGTTTAGGGGCGGCGGGACACACAGATACGCAGTATTTT | CASSLGAAGHTDTQYF
. | TRBJ1-1 | TRBV6-5 | once | TGTGCCAGCAGTTATAACTCAGAGAACACTGAAGCTTTCTTT | CASSYNSENTEAFF
. | TRBJ1-5 | TRBV27 | . | TGTGCCAGTGCCCGGGGGAGCAATCAGCCCCAGCATTTT | CASARGSNQPQHF
TRBD1 | TRBJ2-5 | TRBV13 | . | TGTGCCAGCAGCTCATACCTAGCCTCGACAGGGATGGAAGAGACCCAGTACTTC | CASSSYLASTGMEETQYF
. | TRBJ1-3 | TRBV5-8 | once | TGTGCCAGCAGCCCCTGGACGGGGACCTCTGGAAACACCATATATTTT | CASSPWTGTSGNTIYF
. | TRBJ2-1 | TRBV5-5 | . | TGTGCCAGCAGGGGGAGAGCGCCTGCGGGTGAGCAGTTCTTC | CASRGRAPAGEQFF
. | TRBJ1-1 | TRBV25-1 | . | TGTGCCAGCACCCAGTCAGGCCCCAGGGACACTGAAGCTTTCTTT | CASTQSGPRDTEAFF
. | TRBJ2-7 | TRBV18 | . | TGTGCCAGCTCACCAACCGACGGACTTTACGAGCAGTACTTC | CASSPTDGLYEQYF
. | TRBJ2-7 | TRBV5-1 | . | TGCGCCAGCAGCTTAGTGCAGGGAGGATTACACCAACCAACCTACGAGCAGTACTTC | CASSLVQGGLHQPTYEQYF
TRBD1 | TRBJ2-7 | TRBV7-9 | . | TGTGCCAGCAGCTTGGAACAGGGGTGTCCCTACGAGCAGTACTTC | CASSLEQGCPYEQYF
. | TRBJ1-2 | TRBV19 | . | TGTGCCAGTAGCCCGAGGGGCAGCCGGATCTATGGCTACACCTTC | CASSPRGSRIYGYTF
. | TRBJ2-1 | TRBV28 | . | TGTGCCAGCAGCCCCCCAGCGTCCCGAGACCAGTACAATGAGCAGTTCTTC | CASSPPASRDQYNEQFF
. | TRBJ2-1 | TRBV27 | . | TGTGCCCTCCGAGGAGGGCGCTCCTACAATGAGCAGTTCTTC | CALRGGRSYNEQFF
TRBD1 | TRBJ1-1 | TRBV15 | . | TGTGCCACCAGCAGCGGATTTCAGGGGGACACTGAAGCTTTCTTT | CATSSGFQGDTEAFF
. | TRBJ2-3 | TRBV5-1 | . | TGCGCCAGCAGCTTGGTTTGGGAGATCCCCACAGATACGCAGTATTTT | CASSLVWEIPTDTQYF
. | TRBJ1-1 | TRBV2 | . | TGTGCCAGACTCGGTTGGGGCTGTGAAGCTTTCTTT | CARLGWGCEAFF
TRBD1 | TRBJ2-7 | TRBV4-1 | . | TGCGCCAGCAGCCGACAGGGTCCCTACGAGCAGTACTTC | CASSRQGPYEQYF
. | TRBJ2-6 | TRBV15 | . | TGTGCCACCAGCAGAGATGGAGGCGGGGTTGGGGCCAACGTCCTGACTTTC | CATSRDGGGVGANVLTF
TRBD1 | TRBJ2-7 | TRBV5-1 | . | TGCGCCAGCAGCTTGCAGGGGGCGACGTACGAGCAGTACTTC | CASSLQGATYEQYF
TRBD2 | TRBJ2-3 | TRBV2 | . | TGTGCCAGCAGGCCCCCGGGGGCCTTCCCGGGACTAGCGGACTCCACCGGAGGAGATACGCAGTATTTT | CASRPPGAFPGLADSTGGDTQYF
TRBD2 | TRBJ2-5 | TRBV27 | . | TGTGCCAGCAGTATTACGACTAGCGGGAGGGGAGGGGCACGAGAGACCCAGTACTTC | CASSITTSGRGGARETQYF
TRBD2 | TRBJ2-5 | TRBV9 | . | TGTGCCAGCAGCGTAGGATTGAGGCGGGAGGGCTGGGAGACCCAGTACTTC | CASSVGLRREGWETQYF
TRBD1 | TRBJ1-1 | TRBV6-4 | . | TGTGCCAGCAGAAAAGAGGACAGGGGCGACAAAAAAACGAACACTGAAGCTTTCTTT | CASRKEDRGDKKTNTEAFF
TRBD2 | TRBJ2-5 | TRBV7-9 | . | TGTGCCAGCAGCTTAGGACTAGCGGATAAAGAGACCCAGTACTTC | CASSLGLADKETQYF
TRBD1 | TRBJ1-4 | TRBV28 | . | TGTGCCAGCAGGCCCGGGACAGGGGCCCGGAATGAAAAACTGTTTTTT | CASRPGTGARNEKLFF
. | TRBJ2-1 | TRBV27 | . | TGTGCCAGCAGTTTAACAGGGCTGGGAAATGAGCAGTTCTTC | CASSLTGLGNEQFF
TRBD2 | TRBJ2-3 | TRBV23-1 | . | TGCGCCAGCAGTCAAGCTAGCGGGACAGATACGCAGTATTTT | CASSQASGTDTQYF
. | TRBJ1-2 | TRBV6-6 | . | TGTGCCAGCAGTACGCAACGGACGCTTAACTATGGCTACACCTTC | CASSTQRTLNYGYTF
. | TRBJ2-7 | TRBV20-1 | . | TGCAGTGCTAAGCCGGGGGAGCAGTACTTC | CSAKPGEQYF
. | TRBJ2-1 | TRBV7-9 | . | TGTGCCAGCAGCTCCGGGACCCCCGGGAATGAGCAGTTCTTC | CASSSGTPGNEQFF
. | TRBJ2-1 | TRBV25-1 | once | TGTGCCAGCAGCGGGGCACTAGGTCTGTTCTTC | CASSGALGLFF
. | TRBJ2-1 | TRBV28 | . | TGTGCCAGCAGTTTGAGCGGTACAAGCTACAATGAGCAGTTCTTC | CASSLSGTSYNEQFF
. | TRBJ2-2 | TRBV7-3 | . | TGTGCCAGCAGCTCCCCCTCCCGACCGTCTGGGGCGGTTAACACCGGGGAGCTGTTTTTT | CASSSPSRPSGAVNTGELFF